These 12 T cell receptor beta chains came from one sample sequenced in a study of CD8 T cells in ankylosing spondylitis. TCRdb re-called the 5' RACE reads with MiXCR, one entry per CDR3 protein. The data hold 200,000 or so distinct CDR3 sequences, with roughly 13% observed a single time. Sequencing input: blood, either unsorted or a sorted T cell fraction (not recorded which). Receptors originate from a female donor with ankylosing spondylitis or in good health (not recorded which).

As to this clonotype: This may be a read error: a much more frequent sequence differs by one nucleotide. The CDR3 DNA follows: TGCAGCGCCCCTTCGAACAGGGGTAAGGGCTACACCTTC. Translation gives CSAPSNRGKGYTF. The J gene is TRBJ1-2, the V gene TRBV29-1; 7 bases fit TRBD1. Trimming removed 7 bases from V and 8 bases from J; junction bases left unmatched: 13. Germline values: CDR1 SQVTM, CDR2 ANQGSEA. The CDR3 is made up of 13 amino acids.

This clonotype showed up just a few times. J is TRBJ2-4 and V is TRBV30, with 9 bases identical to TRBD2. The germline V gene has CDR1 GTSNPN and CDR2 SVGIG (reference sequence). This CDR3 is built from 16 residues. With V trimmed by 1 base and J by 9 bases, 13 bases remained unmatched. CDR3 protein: CAWSATPFSGSGIQYF. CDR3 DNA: TGTGCCTGGAGTGCAACCCCCTTTAGCGGGAGTGGCATTCAGTACTTC.

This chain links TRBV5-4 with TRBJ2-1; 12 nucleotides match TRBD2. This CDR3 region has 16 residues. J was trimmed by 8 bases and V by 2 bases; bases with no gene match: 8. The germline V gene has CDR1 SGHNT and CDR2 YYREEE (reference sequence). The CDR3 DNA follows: TGTGCCAGCAGCTTTACTGGACTAGCGGGATACGATGAGCAGTTCTTC. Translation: CASSFTGLAGYDEQFF.

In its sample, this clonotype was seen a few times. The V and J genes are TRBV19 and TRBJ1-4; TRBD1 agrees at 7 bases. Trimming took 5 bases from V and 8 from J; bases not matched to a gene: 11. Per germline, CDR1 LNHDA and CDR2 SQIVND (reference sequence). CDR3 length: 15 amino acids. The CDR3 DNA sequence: TGTGCCAGTAGTCGCCGCGAGGGGGCTACGGAAAAACTGTTTTTT. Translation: CASSRREGATEKLFF.

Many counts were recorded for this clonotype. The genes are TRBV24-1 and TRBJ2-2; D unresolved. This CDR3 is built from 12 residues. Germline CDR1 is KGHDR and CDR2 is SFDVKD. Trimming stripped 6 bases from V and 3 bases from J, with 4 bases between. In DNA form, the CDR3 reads TGTGCCACCAGTCAGTACACCGGGGAGCTGTTTTTT. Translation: CATSQYTGELFF.

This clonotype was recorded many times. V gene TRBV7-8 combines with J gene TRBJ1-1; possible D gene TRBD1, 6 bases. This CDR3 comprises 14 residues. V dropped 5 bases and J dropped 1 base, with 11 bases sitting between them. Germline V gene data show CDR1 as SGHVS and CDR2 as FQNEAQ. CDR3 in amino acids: CASSLWTANTEAFF. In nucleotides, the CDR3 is TGTGCCAGCAGCCTATGGACAGCGAACACTGAAGCTTTCTTT. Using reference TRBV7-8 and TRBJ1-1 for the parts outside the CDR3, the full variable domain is GAGVSQSPRYKVAKRGQDVALRCDPISGHVSLFWYQQALGQGPEFLTYFQNEAQLDKSGLPSDRFFAERPEGSVSTLKIQRTQQEDSAVYLCASSLWTANTEAFFGQGTRLTVV.

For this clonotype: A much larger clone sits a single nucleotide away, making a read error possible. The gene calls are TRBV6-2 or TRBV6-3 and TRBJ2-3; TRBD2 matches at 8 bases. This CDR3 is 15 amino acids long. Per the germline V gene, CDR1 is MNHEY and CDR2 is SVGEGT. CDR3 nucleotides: TGTGCCAACAGTATTAATCCCGGGGGGGCAGATACGCAGTATTTT. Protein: CANSINPGGADTQYF.

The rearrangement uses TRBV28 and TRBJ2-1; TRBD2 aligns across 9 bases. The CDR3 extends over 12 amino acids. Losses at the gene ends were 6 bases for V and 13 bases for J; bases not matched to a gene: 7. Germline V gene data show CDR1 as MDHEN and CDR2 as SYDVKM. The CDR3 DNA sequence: TGTGCCAGCAGACAATCCGGGACTAGCCAGTTCTTC. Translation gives CASRQSGTSQFF. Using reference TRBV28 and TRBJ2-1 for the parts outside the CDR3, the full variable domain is DVKVTQSSRYLVKRTGEKVFLECVQDMDHENMFWYRQDPGLGLRLIYFSYDVKMKEKGDIPEGYSVSREKKERFSLILESASTNQTSMYLCASRQSGTSQFFGPGTRLTVL.

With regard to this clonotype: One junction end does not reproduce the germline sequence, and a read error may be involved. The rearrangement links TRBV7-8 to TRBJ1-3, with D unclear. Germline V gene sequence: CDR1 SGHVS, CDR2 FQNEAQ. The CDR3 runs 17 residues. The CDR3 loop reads CTSAAFGLQEDGNTIYF. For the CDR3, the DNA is TGTACCAGCGCAGCTTTCGGGCTCCAGGAGGATGGAAACACCATATATTTT.

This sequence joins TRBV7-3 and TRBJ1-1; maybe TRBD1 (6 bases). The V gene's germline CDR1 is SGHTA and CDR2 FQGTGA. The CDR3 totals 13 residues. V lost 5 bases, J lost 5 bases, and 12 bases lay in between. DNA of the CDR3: TGTGCCAGCAGCAACAGGGCAAGGACTGAAGCTTTCTTT. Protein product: CASSNRARTEAFF. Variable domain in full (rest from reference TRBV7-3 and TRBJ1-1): GAGVSQTPSNKVTEKGKYVELRCDPISGHTALYWYRQSLGQGPEFLIYFQGTGAADDSGLPNDRFFAVRPEGSVSTLKIQRTERGDSAVYLCASSNRARTEAFFGQGTRLTVV.

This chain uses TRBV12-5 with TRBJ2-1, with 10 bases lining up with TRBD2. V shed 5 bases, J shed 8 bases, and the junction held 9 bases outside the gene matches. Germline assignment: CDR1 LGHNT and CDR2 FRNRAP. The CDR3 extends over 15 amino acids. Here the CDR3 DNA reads TGTGCTAGTGGTACCGGGACTAGCGTAGTCGATGAGCAGTTCTTC. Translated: CASGTGTSVVDEQFF.

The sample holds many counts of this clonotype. The CDR3 region has the DNA TGCGCCAGCAGCCCCGGATTGAGGGGATTCTCTGAAGCTTTCTTT. It encodes CASSPGLRGFSEAFF. The V call is TRBV5-1, the J call TRBJ1-1; D perhaps matches TRBD1 (5 bases). This CDR3 comprises 15 residues. Looked up from germline, CDR1 is SGHRS and CDR2 is YFSETQ. V was trimmed by 4 bases and J by 6 bases, leaving 19 bases between them.